This T cell receptor beta chain was recorded in a study of T cell clones after liver transplantation. Looking at the study overall: Post-transplant blood was tracked for graft-donor-reactive T cell clones identified in a pre-transplant mixed lymphocyte reaction. Patients counted as tolerant after at least one year off all immunosuppression, enzymes not exceeding twice normal.

Thawed unstimulated PBMCs were FACS-sorted by CD3, CD4 and CD8 into two populations. From germline, CDR1 is SGHRS and CDR2 YFSETQ. This CDR3 contains 15 residues. After removal of 3 bases from V and 0 bases from J, the junction contained 3 bases not matched to a gene. The table came from immunoSEQ multiplex PCR; TCRdb's copy has only in-frame clones and leaves some out. The sample lists 85,000 to 110,000 clones; about 81% were seen once. The TCR was taken from a human patient who received a liver transplant. The graft donor may account for some of the T cells. The chain employs TRBV5-1 and TRBJ2-1; TRBD2 matches at 7 bases. This specimen consisted of CD4+ T cells from blood, obtained roughly 50 months after liver transplant. The CDR3 bases are TGCGCCAGCAGCTCCGGGACTAACTCCTACAATGAGCAGTTCTTC. This encodes CASSSGTNSYNEQFF.